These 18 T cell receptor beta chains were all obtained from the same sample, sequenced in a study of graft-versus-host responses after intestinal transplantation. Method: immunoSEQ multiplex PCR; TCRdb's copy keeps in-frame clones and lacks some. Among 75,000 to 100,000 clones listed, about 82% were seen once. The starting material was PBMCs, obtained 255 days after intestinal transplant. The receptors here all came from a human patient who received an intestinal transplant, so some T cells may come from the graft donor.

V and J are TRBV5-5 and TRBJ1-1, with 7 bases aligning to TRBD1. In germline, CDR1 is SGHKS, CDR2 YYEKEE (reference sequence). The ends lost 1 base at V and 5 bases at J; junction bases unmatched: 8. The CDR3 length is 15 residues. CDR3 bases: TGTGCCAGCAGCTTGTCTCGAGGGGGCGCGACTGAAGCTTTCTTT. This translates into CASSLSRGGATEAFF.

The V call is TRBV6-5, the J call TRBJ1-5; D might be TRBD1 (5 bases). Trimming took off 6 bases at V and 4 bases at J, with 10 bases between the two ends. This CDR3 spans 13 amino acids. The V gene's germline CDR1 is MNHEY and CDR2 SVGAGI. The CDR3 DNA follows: TGTGCCAGCAGCCGGGACCCTAATCAGCCCCAGCATTTT. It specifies CASSRDPNQPQHF.

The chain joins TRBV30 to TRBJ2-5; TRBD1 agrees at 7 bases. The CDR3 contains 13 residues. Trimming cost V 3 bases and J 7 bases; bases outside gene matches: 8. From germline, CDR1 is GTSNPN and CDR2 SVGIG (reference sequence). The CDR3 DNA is TGTGCCTGGAGCAGACAGGGCGTGGGGACCCAGTACTTC. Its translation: CAWSRQGVGTQYF.

The DNA for the CDR3 is TGTGCCAGCAGTGAAGCCCAAGCGGGAGGAACAGATACGCAGTATTTT. This translates into CASSEAQAGGTDTQYF. The chain employs TRBV2 and TRBJ2-3; TRBD2 aligns across 9 bases. Trimming removed 0 bases from V and 3 bases from J; junction bases left unmatched: 4. Germline CDR1 and CDR2: SNHLY and FYNNEI. The CDR3 totals 16 residues. Complete variable domain (other parts from reference TRBV2 and TRBJ2-3): EPEVTQTPSHQVTQMGQEVILRCVPISNHLYFYWYRQILGQKVEFLVSFYNNEISEKSEIFDDQFSVERPDGSNFTLKIRSTKLEDSAMYFCASSEAQAGGTDTQYFGPGTRLTVL.

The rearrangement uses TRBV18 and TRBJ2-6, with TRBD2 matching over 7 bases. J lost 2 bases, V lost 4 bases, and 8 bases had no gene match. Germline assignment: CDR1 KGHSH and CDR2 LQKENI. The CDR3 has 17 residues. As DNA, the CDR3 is TGTGCCAGCTCACAGTTGGGGAGGGGCACTGGGGCCAACGTCCTGACTTTC. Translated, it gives CASSQLGRGTGANVLTF.

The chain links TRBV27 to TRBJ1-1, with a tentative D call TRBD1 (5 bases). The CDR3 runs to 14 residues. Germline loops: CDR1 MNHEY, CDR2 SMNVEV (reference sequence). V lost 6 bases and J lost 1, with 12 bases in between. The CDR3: CASSLRQKNTEAFF. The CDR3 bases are TGTGCCAGCAGCCTCCGACAGAAGAACACTGAAGCTTTCTTT.

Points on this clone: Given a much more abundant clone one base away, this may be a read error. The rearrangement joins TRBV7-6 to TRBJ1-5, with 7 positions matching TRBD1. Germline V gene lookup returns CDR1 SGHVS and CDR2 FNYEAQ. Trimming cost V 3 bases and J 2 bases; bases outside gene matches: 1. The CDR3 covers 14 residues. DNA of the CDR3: TGTGCCAGCAGCTTCGGACAGGGCAATCAGCCCCAGCATTTT. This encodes CASSFGQGNQPQHF.

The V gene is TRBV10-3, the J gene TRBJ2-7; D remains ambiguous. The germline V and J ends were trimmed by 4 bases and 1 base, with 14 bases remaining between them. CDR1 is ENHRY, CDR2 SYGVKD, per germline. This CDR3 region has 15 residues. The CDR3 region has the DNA TGTGCCATCAGTGGTGTGGAAGGGTTTTCCTACGAGCAGTACTTC. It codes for CAISGVEGFSYEQYF.

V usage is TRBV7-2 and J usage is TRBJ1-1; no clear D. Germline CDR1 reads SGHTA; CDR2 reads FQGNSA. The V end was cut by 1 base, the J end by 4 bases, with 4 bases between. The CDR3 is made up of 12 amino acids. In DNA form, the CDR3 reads TGTGCCAGCAGCTTAGAACCCACTGAAGCTTTCTTT. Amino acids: CASSLEPTEAFF.

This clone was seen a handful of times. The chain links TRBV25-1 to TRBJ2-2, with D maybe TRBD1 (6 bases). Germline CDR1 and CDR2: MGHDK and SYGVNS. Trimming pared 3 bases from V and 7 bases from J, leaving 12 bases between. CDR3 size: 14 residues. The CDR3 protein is CASSDPGDHGELFF. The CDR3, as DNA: TGTGCCAGCAGTGACCCAGGGGACCACGGGGAGCTGTTTTTT.

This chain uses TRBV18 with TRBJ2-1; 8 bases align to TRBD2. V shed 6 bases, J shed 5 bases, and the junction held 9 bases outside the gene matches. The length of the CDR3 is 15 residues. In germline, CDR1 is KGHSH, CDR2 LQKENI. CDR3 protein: CASSAKAGANNEQFF. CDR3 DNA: TGTGCCAGCTCTGCCAAAGCGGGGGCCAACAATGAGCAGTTCTTC.

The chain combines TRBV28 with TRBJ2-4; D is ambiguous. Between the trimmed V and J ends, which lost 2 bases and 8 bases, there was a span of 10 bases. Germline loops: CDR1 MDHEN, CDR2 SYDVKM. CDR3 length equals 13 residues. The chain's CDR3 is CASSLGRQDIQYF. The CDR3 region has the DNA TGTGCCAGCAGTTTAGGGCGTCAGGACATTCAGTACTTC. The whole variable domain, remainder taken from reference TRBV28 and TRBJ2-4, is DVKVTQSSRYLVKRTGEKVFLECVQDMDHENMFWYRQDPGLGLRLIYFSYDVKMKEKGDIPEGYSVSREKKERFSLILESASTNQTSMYLCASSLGRQDIQYFGAGTRLSVL.

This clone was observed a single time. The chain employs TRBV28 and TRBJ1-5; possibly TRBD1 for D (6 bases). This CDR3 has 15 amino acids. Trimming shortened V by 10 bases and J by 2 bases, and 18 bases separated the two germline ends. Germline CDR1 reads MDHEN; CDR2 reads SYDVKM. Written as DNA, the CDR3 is TGTGCCACTAAGGGGGGGGCTTGGGGCAATCAGCCCCAGCATTTT. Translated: CATKGGAWGNQPQHF. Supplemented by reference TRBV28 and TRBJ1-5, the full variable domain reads DVKVTQSSRYLVKRTGEKVFLECVQDMDHENMFWYRQDPGLGLRLIYFSYDVKMKEKGDIPEGYSVSREKKERFSLILESASTNQTSMYLCATKGGAWGNQPQHFGDGTRLSIL.

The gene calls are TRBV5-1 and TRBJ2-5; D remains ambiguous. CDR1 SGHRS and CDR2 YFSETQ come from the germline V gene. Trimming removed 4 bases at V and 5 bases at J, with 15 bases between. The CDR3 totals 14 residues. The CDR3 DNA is TGCGCCAGCAGCCCGGGCTGGGCCGAGGAGACCCAGTACTTC. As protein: CASSPGWAEETQYF.

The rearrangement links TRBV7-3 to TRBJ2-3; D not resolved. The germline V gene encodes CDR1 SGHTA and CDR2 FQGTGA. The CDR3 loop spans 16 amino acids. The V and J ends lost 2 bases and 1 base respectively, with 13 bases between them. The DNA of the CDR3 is TGTGCCAGCAGCTTATCCCCCGGCTCGGGCACAGATACGCAGTATTTT. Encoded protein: CASSLSPGSGTDTQYF.

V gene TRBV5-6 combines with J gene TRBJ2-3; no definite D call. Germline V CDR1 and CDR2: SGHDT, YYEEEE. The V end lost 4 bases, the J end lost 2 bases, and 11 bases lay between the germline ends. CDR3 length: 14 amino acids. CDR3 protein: CASSPASDTDTQYF. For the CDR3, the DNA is TGTGCCAGCAGCCCGGCCTCGGACACAGATACGCAGTATTTT.

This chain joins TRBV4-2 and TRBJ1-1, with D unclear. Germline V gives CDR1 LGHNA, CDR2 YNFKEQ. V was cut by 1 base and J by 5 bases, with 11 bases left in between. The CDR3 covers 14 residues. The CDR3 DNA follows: TGTGCCAGCAGCCAAGGTGGGAGTTGGACTGAAGCTTTCTTT. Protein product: CASSQGGSWTEAFF.

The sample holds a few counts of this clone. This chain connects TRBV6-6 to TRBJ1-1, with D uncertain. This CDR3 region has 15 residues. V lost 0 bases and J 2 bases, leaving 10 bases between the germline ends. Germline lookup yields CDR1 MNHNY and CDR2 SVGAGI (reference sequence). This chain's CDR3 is CASSYSGQLNTEAFF. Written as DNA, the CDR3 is TGTGCCAGCAGTTACTCGGGCCAGCTTAACACTGAAGCTTTCTTT.